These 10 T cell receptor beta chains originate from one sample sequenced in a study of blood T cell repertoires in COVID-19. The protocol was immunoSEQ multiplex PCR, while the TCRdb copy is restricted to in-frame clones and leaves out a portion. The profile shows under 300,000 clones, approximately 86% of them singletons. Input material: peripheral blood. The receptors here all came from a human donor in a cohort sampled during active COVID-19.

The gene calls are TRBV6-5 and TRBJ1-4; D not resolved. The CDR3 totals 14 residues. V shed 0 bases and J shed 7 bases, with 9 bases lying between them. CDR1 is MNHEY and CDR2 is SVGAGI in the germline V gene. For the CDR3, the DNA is TGTGCCAGCAGTTACTCGACGGGAGTTGAAAAACTGTTTTTT. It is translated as CASSYSTGVEKLFF.

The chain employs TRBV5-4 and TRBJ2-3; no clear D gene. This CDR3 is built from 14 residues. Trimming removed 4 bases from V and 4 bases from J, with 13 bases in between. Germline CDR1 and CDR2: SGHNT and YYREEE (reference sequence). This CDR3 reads CASSPPTPPDTQYF. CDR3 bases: TGTGCCAGCAGCCCTCCGACTCCGCCAGATACGCAGTATTTT.

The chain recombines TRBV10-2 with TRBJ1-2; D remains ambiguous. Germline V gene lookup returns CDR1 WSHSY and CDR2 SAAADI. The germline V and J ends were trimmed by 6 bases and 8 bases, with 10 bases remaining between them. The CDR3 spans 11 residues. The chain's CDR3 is CASSPMWGYTF. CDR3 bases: TGCGCCAGCAGCCCTATGTGGGGCTACACCTTC.

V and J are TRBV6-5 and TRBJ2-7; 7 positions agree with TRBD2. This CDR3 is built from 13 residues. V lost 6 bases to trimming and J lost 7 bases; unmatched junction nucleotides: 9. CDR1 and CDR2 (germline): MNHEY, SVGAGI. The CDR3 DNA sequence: TGTGCCAGCAGCCGCCGGGAGGCGGGGGAGCAGTACTTC. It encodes CASSRREAGEQYF.

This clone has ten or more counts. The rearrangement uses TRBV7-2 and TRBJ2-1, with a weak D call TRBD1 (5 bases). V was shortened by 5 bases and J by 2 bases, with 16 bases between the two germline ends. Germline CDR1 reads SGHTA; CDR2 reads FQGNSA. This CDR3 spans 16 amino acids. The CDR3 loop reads CASSPSPWGAYNEQFF. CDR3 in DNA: TGTGCCAGCAGCCCCTCACCTTGGGGCGCCTACAATGAGCAGTTCTTC.

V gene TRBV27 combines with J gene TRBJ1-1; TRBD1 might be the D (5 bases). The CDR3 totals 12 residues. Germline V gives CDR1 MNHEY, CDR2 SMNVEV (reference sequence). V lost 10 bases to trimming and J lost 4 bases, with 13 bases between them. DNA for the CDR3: TGTGCCACCCGACAGTCGACCACTGAAGCTTTCTTT. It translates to CATRQSTTEAFF.

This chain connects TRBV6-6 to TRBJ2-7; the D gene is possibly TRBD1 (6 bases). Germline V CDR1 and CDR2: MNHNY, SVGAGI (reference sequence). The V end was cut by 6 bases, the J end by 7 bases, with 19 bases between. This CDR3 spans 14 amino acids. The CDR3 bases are TGTGCCAGCAGCTTATCTACAGGGTTCTGGGAGCAGTACTTC. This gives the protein CASSLSTGFWEQYF.

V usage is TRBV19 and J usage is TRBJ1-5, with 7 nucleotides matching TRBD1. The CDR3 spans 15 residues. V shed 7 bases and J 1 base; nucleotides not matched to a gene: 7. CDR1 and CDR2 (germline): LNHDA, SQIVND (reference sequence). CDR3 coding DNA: TGTGCCAGTATGGGGAGACAGGGAAGCAATCAGCCCCAGCATTTT. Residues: CASMGRQGSNQPQHF.

CDR3 nucleotide sequence: TGTGCCAGCATGCCCTGGGACAGTTATGGCTACACCTTC. Translating gives CASMPWDSYGYTF. This chain connects TRBV6-5 to TRBJ1-2; 7 bases are a match to TRBD1. The germline V gene has CDR1 MNHEY and CDR2 SVGAGI. This CDR3 comprises 13 residues. V shed 7 bases, J shed 5 bases, and the junction held 7 bases outside the gene matches.

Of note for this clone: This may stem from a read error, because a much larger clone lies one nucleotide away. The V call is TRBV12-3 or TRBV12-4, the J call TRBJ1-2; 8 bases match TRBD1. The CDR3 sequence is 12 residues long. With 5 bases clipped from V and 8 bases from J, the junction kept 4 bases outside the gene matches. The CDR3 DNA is TGTGCCAGCAGTCCGACAGGGGACGGCTACACCTTC. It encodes CASSPTGDGYTF.